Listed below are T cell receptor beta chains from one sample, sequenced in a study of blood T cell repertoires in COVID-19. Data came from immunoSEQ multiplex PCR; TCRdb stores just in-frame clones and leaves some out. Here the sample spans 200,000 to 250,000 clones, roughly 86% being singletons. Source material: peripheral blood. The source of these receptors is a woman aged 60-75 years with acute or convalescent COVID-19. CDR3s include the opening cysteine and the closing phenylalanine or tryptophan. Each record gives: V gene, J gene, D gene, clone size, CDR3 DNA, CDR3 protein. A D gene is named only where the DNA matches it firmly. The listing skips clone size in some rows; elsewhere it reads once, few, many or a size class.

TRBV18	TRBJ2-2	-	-	TGTGCCAGCTCACCACGGAGGGGAGACACCGGGGAGCTGTTTTTT	CASSPRRGDTGELFF
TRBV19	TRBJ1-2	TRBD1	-	TGTGCCAGCCGACCGGACAGGCCCGGCTATGGCTACACCTTC	CASRPDRPGYGYTF
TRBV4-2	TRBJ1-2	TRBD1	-	TGTGCCAGCAGCCCGGACAGGCGTGCCCTGAACTATGGCTACACCTTC	CASSPDRRALNYGYTF
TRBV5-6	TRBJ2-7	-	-	TGTGCCAGCAGCTTGGCACAGGCCTACGAGCAGTACTTC	CASSLAQAYEQYF
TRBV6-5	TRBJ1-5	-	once	TGTGCCAGCAGTTATCGAAGGAGGGATCAGCCCCAGCATTTT	CASSYRRRDQPQHF
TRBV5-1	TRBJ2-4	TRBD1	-	TGCGCCAGCAGCTCCAGGACAGGACGCGAGGGCATTCAGTACTTC	CASSSRTGREGIQYF
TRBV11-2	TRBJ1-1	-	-	TGTGCCAGCAGCCCCAGCGGCGCGAGGACTGAAGCTTTCTTT	CASSPSGARTEAFF
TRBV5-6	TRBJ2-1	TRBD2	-	TGTGCCAGCAGCTCTAGCGGGTCCTCCTACAATGAGCAGTTCTTC	CASSSSGSSYNEQFF
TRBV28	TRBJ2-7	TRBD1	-	TGTGCCAGCAGTTGGGACAGGACGTACGAGCAGTACTTC	CASSWDRTYEQYF
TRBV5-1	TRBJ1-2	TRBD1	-	TGCGCCAGCAGCCCCCCGTCGGGGACAGCTTATGGCTACACCTTC	CASSPPSGTAYGYTF
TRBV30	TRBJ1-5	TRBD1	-	TGTGCCTGGAGTGGAGGGGGCCAGGGGGCCCTTAGCAATCAGCCCCAGCATTTT	CAWSGGGQGALSNQPQHF
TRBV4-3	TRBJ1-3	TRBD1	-	TGCGCCAGCAGCCAAGAGCAGGGACAGGGGGGAAACACCATATATTTT	CASSQEQGQGGNTIYF
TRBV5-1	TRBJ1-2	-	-	TGCGCCAGCAGGACCTCGGGACTTAACTATGGCTACACCTTC	CASRTSGLNYGYTF
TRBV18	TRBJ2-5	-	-	TGTGCCAGCTCACCAGGGAGGAAACAAGAGACCCAGTACTTC	CASSPGRKQETQYF
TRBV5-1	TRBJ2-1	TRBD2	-	TGCGCCAGCAGCCATAGCGGGGGGGCCTCTCTATACAATGAGCAGTTCTTC	CASSHSGGASLYNEQFF
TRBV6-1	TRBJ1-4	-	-	TGTGCCAGCAGTGCCGGACACGGAAACCCCCTCGAAAAACTGTTTTTT	CASSAGHGNPLEKLFF
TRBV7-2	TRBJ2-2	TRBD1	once	TGTGCCAGCAGCGTCCACAGGGGGCAGGGCGGGGAGCTGTTTTTT	CASSVHRGQGGELFF
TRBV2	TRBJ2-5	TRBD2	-	TGTGCCAGCAGCGGTGGACTAGCGGGAGGATCGACCCAGTACTTC	CASSGGLAGGSTQYF
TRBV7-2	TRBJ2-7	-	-	TGTGCCAGCAGCCCGTCTTCCCGGTTGTACTTC	CASSPSSRLYF
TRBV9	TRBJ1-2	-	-	TGTGCCAGCAGCTTACTCAGGGTTGGCGGCTACACCTTC	CASSLLRVGGYTF
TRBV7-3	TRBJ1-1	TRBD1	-	TGTGCCAGCAGACCTGGACAGGGTAGGGCGGACACTGAAGCTTTCTTT	CASRPGQGRADTEAFF
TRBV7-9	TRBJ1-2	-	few	TGTGCCAGCAGCGCACTCAGGGTTGGGGACTATGGCTACACCTTC	CASSALRVGDYGYTF
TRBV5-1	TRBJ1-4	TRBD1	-	TGCGCCAGCAGCCCAGCGGAGGGGGCGTGGGAAAAACTGTTTTTT	CASSPAEGAWEKLFF
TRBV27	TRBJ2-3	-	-	TGTGCCAGCAGCTCCCAAGCCCGGGATACGCAGTATTTT	CASSSQARDTQYF
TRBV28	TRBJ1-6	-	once	TGTGCCAGCAGGACAGATTCACCCCTCCACTTT	CASRTDSPLHF
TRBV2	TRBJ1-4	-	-	TGTGCCAGCATGTGGACAAGAGAAAAACTGTTTTTT	CASMWTREKLFF
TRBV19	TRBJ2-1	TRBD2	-	TGTGCCAGTAAGATGGCGGGAGTGGATGAGCAGTTCTTC	CASKMAGVDEQFF
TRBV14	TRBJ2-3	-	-	TGTGCCAGCAGCCAAGATCTCGGGGCAGATACGCAGTATTTT	CASSQDLGADTQYF
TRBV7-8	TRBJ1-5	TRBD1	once	TGTGCCAGCAGCCGAGGGACAGGCGGGGGCAATCAGCCCCAGCATTTT	CASSRGTGGGNQPQHF
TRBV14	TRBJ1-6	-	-	TGTGCCAGCAGCCAACAAGGAGATTCACCCCTCCACTTT	CASSQQGDSPLHF
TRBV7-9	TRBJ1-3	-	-	TGTGCCAGCAGCGCGCGTTCTGGAAACACCATATATTTT	CASSARSGNTIYF
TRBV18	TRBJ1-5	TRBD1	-	TGTGCCAGCTCACAAGAGACAGGGTCCAATCCCCAGCATTTT	CASSQETGSNPQHF
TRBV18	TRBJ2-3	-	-	TGTGCCAGCTCAGGTGGGGCGGGCACAGATACGCAGTATTTT	CASSGGAGTDTQYF
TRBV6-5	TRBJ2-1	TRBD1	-	TGTGCCAGCATGGGGCAACGGGACAGGTCTAATGAGCAGTTCTTC	CASMGQRDRSNEQFF
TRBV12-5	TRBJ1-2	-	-	TGTGCTAGTGGTTTGCCTCAGCGGGGGGCGCTTGGCTACACCTTC	CASGLPQRGALGYTF
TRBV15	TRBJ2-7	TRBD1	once	TGTGCCACCAGACCAGGACAGGGGTCCTACGAGCAGTACTTC	CATRPGQGSYEQYF
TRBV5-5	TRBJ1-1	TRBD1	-	TGTGCCAGCAATTCCGGGACAGGGGTTTGGAGGGACACTGAAGCTTTCTTT	CASNSGTGVWRDTEAFF
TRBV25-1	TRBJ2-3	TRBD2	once	TGTGCCAGCAGTGAATATCTGGCGGGAGGACGAGGAGATACGCAGTATTTT	CASSEYLAGGRGDTQYF
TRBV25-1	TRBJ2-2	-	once	TGTGCCAGCAGTTGGGGGCAGAACACCGGGGAGCTGTTTTTT	CASSWGQNTGELFF
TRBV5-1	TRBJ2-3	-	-	TGCGCCAGCACCAACCCGGGGGGCCGAAGCACAGATACGCAGTATTTT	CASTNPGGRSTDTQYF
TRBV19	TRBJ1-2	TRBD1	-	TGTGCCAGTAGTAAGGGGCCGACAGGGGGAATCTATGGCTACACCTTC	CASSKGPTGGIYGYTF
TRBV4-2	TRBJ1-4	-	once	TGTGCCAGCAGCCAGCCGGGCAGGGAGGAAGAAAAACTGTTTTTT	CASSQPGREEEKLFF
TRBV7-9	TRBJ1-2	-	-	TGTGCCAGCAGCCCGCTCCGGGGCTATGGCTACACCTTC	CASSPLRGYGYTF
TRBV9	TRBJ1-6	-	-	TGTGCCAGCAGCAAAACAGGAAGCTCCTATAATTCACCCCTCCACTTT	CASSKTGSSYNSPLHF
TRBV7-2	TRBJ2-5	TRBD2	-	TGTGCCAGCAGCAAAACTAGCGGGTTTTATCAAGAGTCCCAGTACTTC	CASSKTSGFYQESQYF
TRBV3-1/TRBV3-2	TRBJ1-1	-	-	TGTGCCAGCAAACCTCAGGGGATGGGGACTGAAGCTTTCTTT	CASKPQGMGTEAFF
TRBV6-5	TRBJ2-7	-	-	TGTGCCAGCAGTTACTCGCGGAGCTACGAGCAGTACTTC	CASSYSRSYEQYF
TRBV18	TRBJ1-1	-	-	TGTGCCAGCTCACGGGGCTGGGCTGAAGCTTTCTTT	CASSRGWAEAFF
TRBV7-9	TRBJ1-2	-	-	TGTGCCAGCAGCTTAGCTGACAGACGGAACTATGGCTACACCTTC	CASSLADRRNYGYTF
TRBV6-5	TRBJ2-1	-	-	TGTGCCAGCAGTCAACTAAATGAGCAGTTCTTC	CASSQLNEQFF
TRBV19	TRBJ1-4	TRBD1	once	TGTGCCAGTAGTATTGGGGACAGGGGAACTAATGAAAAACTGTTTTTT	CASSIGDRGTNEKLFF
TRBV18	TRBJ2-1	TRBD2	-	TGTGCCAGCTCACCAGGGGGGGTTTCCTACAATGAGCAGTTCTTC	CASSPGGVSYNEQFF
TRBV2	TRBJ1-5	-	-	TGTGCCAGCAGCCCATTACAGGGCAGTCAGCCCCAGCATTTT	CASSPLQGSQPQHF
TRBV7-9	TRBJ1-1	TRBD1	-	TGTGCCAGATGTTCCCCTCAGGGGGAGAACACTGAAGCTTTCTTT	CARCSPQGENTEAFF
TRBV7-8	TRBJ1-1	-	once	TGTGCCAGCAGCTTATCAGGGGCTACTGAAGCTTTCTTT	CASSLSGATEAFF